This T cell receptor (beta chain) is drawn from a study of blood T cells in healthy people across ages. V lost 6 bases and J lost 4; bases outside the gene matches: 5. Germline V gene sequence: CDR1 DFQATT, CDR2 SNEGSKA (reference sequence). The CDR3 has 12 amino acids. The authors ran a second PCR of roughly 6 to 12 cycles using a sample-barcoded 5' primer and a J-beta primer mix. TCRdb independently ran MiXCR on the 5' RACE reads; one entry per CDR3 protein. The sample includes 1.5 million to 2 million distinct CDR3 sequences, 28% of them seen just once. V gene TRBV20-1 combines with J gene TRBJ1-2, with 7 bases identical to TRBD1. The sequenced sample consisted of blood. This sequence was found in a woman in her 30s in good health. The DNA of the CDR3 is TGCAGTGCAAAGGGGGCGGGCTATGGCTACACCTTC. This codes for CSAKGAGYGYTF.